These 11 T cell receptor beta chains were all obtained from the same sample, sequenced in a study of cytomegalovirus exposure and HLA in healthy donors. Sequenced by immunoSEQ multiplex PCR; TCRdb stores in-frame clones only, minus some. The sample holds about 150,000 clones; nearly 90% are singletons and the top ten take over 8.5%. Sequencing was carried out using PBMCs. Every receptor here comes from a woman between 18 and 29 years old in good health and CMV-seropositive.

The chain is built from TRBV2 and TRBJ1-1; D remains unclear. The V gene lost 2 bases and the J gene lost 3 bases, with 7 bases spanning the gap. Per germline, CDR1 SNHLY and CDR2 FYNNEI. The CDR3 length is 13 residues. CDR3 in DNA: TGTGCCAGCAGTGAAACCGGTTACACTGAAGCTTTCTTT. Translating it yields CASSETGYTEAFF.

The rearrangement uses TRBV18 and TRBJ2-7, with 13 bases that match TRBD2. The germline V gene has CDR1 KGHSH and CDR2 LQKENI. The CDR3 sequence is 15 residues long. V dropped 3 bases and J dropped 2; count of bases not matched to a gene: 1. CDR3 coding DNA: TGTGCCAGCTCACCCGGGACTAGCGGGGCCTACGAGCAGTACTTC. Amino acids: CASSPGTSGAYEQYF.

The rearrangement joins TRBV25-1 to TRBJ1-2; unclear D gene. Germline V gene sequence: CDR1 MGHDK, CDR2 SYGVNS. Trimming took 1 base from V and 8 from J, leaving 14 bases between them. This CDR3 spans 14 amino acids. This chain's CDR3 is CASSELGGGFGYTF. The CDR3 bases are TGTGCCAGCAGTGAATTGGGAGGAGGGTTCGGCTACACCTTC.

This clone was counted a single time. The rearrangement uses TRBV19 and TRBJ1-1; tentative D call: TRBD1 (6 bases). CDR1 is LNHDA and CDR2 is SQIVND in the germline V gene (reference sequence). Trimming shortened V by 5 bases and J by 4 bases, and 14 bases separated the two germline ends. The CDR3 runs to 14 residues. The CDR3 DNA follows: TGTGCCAGTAGTTCAGAGGGGGTACTCACTGAAGCTTTCTTT. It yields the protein CASSSEGVLTEAFF.

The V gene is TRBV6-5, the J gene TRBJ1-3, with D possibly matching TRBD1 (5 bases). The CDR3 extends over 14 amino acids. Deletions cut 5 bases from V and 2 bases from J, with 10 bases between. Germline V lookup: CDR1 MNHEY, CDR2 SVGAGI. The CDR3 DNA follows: TGTGCCAGCAGTCCTCTGACAGCTGGAAACACCATATATTTT. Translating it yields CASSPLTAGNTIYF.

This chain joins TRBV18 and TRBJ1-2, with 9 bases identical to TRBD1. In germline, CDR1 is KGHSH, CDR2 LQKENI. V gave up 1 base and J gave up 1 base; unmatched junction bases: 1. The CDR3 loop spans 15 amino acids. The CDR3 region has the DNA TGTGCCAGCTCACCACGACAGGGGGTTAACTATGGCTACACCTTC. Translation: CASSPRQGVNYGYTF.

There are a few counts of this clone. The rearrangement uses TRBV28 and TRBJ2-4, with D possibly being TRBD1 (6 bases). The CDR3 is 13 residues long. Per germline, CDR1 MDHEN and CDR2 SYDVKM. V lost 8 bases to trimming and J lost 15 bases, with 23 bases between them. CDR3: CASAGRTGLYRYF. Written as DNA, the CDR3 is TGTGCCAGCGCGGGCAGAACAGGGCTATATCGGTACTTC.

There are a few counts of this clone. CDR3 protein: CASSLEKRSSPGTQYF. Written as DNA, the CDR3 is TGTGCCAGCAGCTTGGAGAAGCGGTCCTCCCCGGGGACCCAGTACTTC. V usage is TRBV5-4 and J usage is TRBJ2-5, with a weak D call TRBD2 (5 bases). The CDR3 spans 16 residues. The germline V gene has CDR1 SGHNT and CDR2 YYREEE (reference sequence). V gave up 0 bases and J gave up 7 bases, with 19 bases separating them. Drawing the rest from reference TRBV5-4 and TRBJ2-5, the complete variable domain is ETGVTQSPTHLIKTRGQQVTLRCSSQSGHNTVSWYQQALGQGPQFIFQYYREEENGRGNFPPRFSGLQFPNYSSELNVNALELDDSALYLCASSLEKRSSPGTQYFGPGTRLLVL.

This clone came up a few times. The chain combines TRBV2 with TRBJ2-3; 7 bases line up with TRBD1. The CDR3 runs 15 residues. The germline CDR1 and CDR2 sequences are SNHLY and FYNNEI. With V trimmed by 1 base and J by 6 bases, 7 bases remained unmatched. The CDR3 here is CASSEGQGRSDTQYF. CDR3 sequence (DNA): TGTGCCAGCAGTGAAGGACAGGGTAGGTCGGATACGCAGTATTTT.

The CDR3 bases are TGTGCCATCAGTGAGTCCCGACAGGGCCCCTACGAGCAGTACTTC. Protein product: CAISESRQGPYEQYF. V gene TRBV10-3 combines with J gene TRBJ2-7; 7 bases fit TRBD1. The CDR3 totals 15 residues. CDR1 is ENHRY and CDR2 is SYGVKD in the germline V gene. V shed 0 bases and J 2 bases; nucleotides not matched to a gene: 4.

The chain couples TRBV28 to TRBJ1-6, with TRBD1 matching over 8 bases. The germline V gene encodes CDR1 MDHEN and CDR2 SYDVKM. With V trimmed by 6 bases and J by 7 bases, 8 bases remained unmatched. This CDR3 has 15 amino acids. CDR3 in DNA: TGTGCCAGCAGCCCGGGACAGGTTCGAAATTCACCCCTCCACTTT. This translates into CASSPGQVRNSPLHF. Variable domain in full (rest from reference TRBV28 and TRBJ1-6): DVKVTQSSRYLVKRTGEKVFLECVQDMDHENMFWYRQDPGLGLRLIYFSYDVKMKEKGDIPEGYSVSREKKERFSLILESASTNQTSMYLCASSPGQVRNSPLHFGNGTRLTVT.